These 21 T cell receptor beta chains were all obtained from the same sample, sequenced in a study of shared clonotypes between healthy human individuals. Naive-designated CD8 cells lacked CD45RO, were positively enriched for CCR7, and omitted terminally differentiated effector memory CD45RA+ cells. TCRdb keeps only in-frame clones here, not all; method: immunoSEQ multiplex PCR. Among roughly 2.1 million clones, under 95% were seen once, and the ten largest hold more than 1.5%. Input material: naive CD8+ T cells from PBMCs. These receptors all stem from a man aged 18 to 29 in good health. Some clones in this sample may be carry-over from other donors' samples.

This clone came up a few times. The gene calls are TRBV4-1 and TRBJ1-5; perhaps TRBD1 as D (6 bases). CDR1 and CDR2 from the germline V gene are MGHRA and YSYEKL. The CDR3 extends over 16 amino acids. V lost 0 bases and J 5 bases, leaving 14 bases between the germline ends. The CDR3 bases are TGCGCCAGCAGCCAAGATCCCGGACAGATCTATCAGCCCCAGCATTTT. This translates into CASSQDPGQIYQPQHF.

The chain couples TRBV5-1 to TRBJ2-5; 11 nucleotides agree with TRBD2. V trimming: 0 bases; J trimming: 5 bases; junction bases outside the gene matches: 6. Per the germline V gene, CDR1 is SGHRS and CDR2 is YFSETQ. The CDR3 runs to 16 residues. The CDR3 DNA follows: TGCGCCAGCAGCTTGGTGCGACTAGCGGGATCGGAGACCCAGTACTTC. Its translation: CASSLVRLAGSETQYF.

The table lists this clone with a count of one. This rearrangement joins TRBV28 to TRBJ2-7; D is perhaps TRBD1 (6 bases). Trimming pared 4 bases from V and 3 bases from J, leaving 16 bases between. CDR3 length: 15 amino acids. In germline, CDR1 is MDHEN, CDR2 SYDVKM. The CDR3 region is CASSSPYSQGYEQYF. The CDR3 DNA is TGTGCCAGCAGTTCCCCCTATTCACAGGGCTACGAGCAGTACTTC.

With regard to this clone: Other DNA sequences of this sample code for an identical CDR3. The chain has TRBV27 and TRBJ2-1; D unresolved. The CDR3 sequence is 13 residues long. Germline CDR1 is MNHEY and CDR2 is SMNVEV (reference sequence). V lost 0 bases and J 3 bases, leaving 3 bases between the germline ends. DNA of the CDR3: TGTGCCAGCAGTTTATCAAGCTACAATGAGCAGTTCTTC. Translation gives CASSLSSYNEQFF.

The chain has TRBV2 and TRBJ2-6, with unresolved D. The V end was cut by 7 bases, the J end by 1 base, with 2 bases between. The CDR3 has 12 residues. From germline, CDR1 is SNHLY and CDR2 FYNNEI. The CDR3 DNA reads as TGTGCCAGCAAGTCTGGGGCCAACGTCCTGACTTTC. This gives the protein CASKSGANVLTF.

This chain joins TRBV27 and TRBJ2-7; 13 bases match TRBD2. This CDR3 is built from 13 residues. After removal of 8 bases from V and 11 bases from J, the junction contained 9 bases not matched to a gene. The germline CDR1 and CDR2 sequences are MNHEY and SMNVEV (reference sequence). CDR3 residues: CASGWTSGSLEYF. For the CDR3, the DNA is TGTGCCAGCGGTTGGACTAGCGGGAGCCTGGAGTACTTC.

The chain combines TRBV4-1 with TRBJ2-7, with TRBD2 matching 8 bases. CDR1 MGHRA and CDR2 YSYEKL come from the germline V gene. The J segment lost 0 bases and the V segment lost 0 bases, leaving 7 bases of the junction unmatched. The CDR3 is made up of 17 amino acids. DNA of the CDR3: TGCGCCAGCAGCCAAGAAGGTAGCGGGGCGATCTCCTACGAGCAGTACTTC. The encoded protein is CASSQEGSGAISYEQYF.

The rearrangement joins TRBV19 to TRBJ1-2; 7 nucleotides agree with TRBD1. This CDR3 contains 15 residues. Per the germline V gene, CDR1 is LNHDA and CDR2 is SQIVND (reference sequence). V gave up 4 bases and J gave up 11 bases; unmatched junction bases: 16. For the CDR3, the DNA is TGTGCCAGTAGTAATGACAGGGTACGCGACGAGGGATACACCTTC. It translates to CASSNDRVRDEGYTF. Looking up the rest from reference TRBV19 and TRBJ1-2 gives the full variable domain: DGGITQSPKYLFRKEGQNVTLSCEQNLNHDAMYWYRQDPGQGLRLIYYSQIVNDFQKGDIAEGYSVSREKKESFPLTVTSAQKNPTAFYLCASSNDRVRDEGYTFGSGTRLTVV.

The gene calls are TRBV7-9 and TRBJ2-1; D remains unclear. From germline, CDR1 is SEHNR and CDR2 FQNEAQ (reference sequence). The CDR3 totals 17 residues. The V gene lost 5 bases and the J gene lost 5 bases, with 22 bases spanning the gap. CDR3 nucleotides: TGTGCCAGCAGCCCTCCATTCGGTCCCTTCGCGCACAATGAGCAGTTCTTC. It codes for CASSPPFGPFAHNEQFF.

Only one count was recorded for this clone. DNA of the CDR3: TGTGCCAGCAGCCAACGGCAGCGGGAGGGACGGAATACGCAGTATTTT. Its translation: CASSQRQREGRNTQYF. The chain employs TRBV4-2 and TRBJ2-3; TRBD2 matches 10 bases. CDR3 length: 16 amino acids. Germline-derived CDR1 and CDR2 are LGHNA and YNFKEQ. V was clipped by 2 bases and J by 7 bases; unmatched bases: 9.

As for this clone: Additional DNA sequences in this sample encode the identical CDR3. The chain has TRBV6-5 and TRBJ2-1; unclear D gene. Germline loops: CDR1 MNHEY, CDR2 SVGAGI. V lost 2 bases to trimming and J lost 7 bases, with 9 bases between them. This CDR3 has 13 residues. This CDR3 is CASSYKSHNEQFF. Here the CDR3 DNA reads TGTGCCAGCAGTTACAAGTCCCATAATGAGCAGTTCTTC.

The chain employs TRBV19 and TRBJ2-7, with 7 bases matching TRBD2. Trimming cost V 5 bases and J 0 bases; bases outside gene matches: 7. This CDR3 spans 15 amino acids. The germline V gene has CDR1 LNHDA and CDR2 SQIVND (reference sequence). CDR3 residues: CASSEGLADSYEQYF. CDR3 nucleotides: TGTGCCAGTAGTGAGGGCCTAGCGGACTCCTACGAGCAGTACTTC.

This chain uses TRBV13 with TRBJ2-7; D might be TRBD1 or TRBD2, each matching 5 bases. Between the trimmed V and J ends, which lost 4 bases and 2 bases, there was a span of 15 bases. The CDR3 runs to 15 residues. Germline lookup yields CDR1 PRHDT and CDR2 FYEKMQ (reference sequence). As DNA, the CDR3 is TGTGCCAGCAGCTCCGAAACGACGGGGCCCTACGAGCAGTACTTC. This sequence encodes CASSSETTGPYEQYF.

The chain couples TRBV27 to TRBJ1-3; D is perhaps TRBD1 (6 bases). This CDR3 is 15 amino acids long. CDR1 and CDR2 from the germline V gene are MNHEY and SMNVEV (reference sequence). V lost 2 bases and J lost 1, with 9 bases in between. CDR3 amino acids: CASSLKGGSGNTIYF. DNA of the CDR3: TGTGCCAGCAGTTTAAAGGGGGGGTCTGGAAACACCATATATTTT.

This sequence joins TRBV9 and TRBJ2-1; D is possibly TRBD1 (6 bases). The germline V gene has CDR1 SGDLS and CDR2 YYNGEE. Trimming pared 3 bases from V and 4 bases from J, leaving 20 bases between. The CDR3 length is 17 residues. Here the CDR3 DNA reads TGTGCCAGCAGCGCTAGACTTGGGGACATCCCTTACAATGAGCAGTTCTTC. It specifies CASSARLGDIPYNEQFF.

DNA for the CDR3: TGTGCCAGCTCACCACCGGGACTACCGTACAATGAGCAGTTCTTC. The encoded protein is CASSPPGLPYNEQFF. The chain is built from TRBV18 and TRBJ2-1; 7 bases are shared with TRBD2. V gave up 0 bases and J gave up 4 bases; unmatched junction bases: 3. The CDR3 contains 15 residues. Per germline, CDR1 KGHSH and CDR2 LQKENI.

This chain connects TRBV7-8 to TRBJ2-7; weak D call: TRBD1 (6 bases). Germline-derived CDR1 and CDR2 are SGHVS and FQNEAQ. The CDR3 spans 13 residues. The V end was cut by 5 bases, the J end by 5 bases, with 13 bases between. The CDR3 sequence: CASSETGFDEQYF. The CDR3 DNA follows: TGTGCCAGCAGCGAGACAGGCTTCGACGAGCAGTACTTC.

The rearrangement uses TRBV7-6 and TRBJ2-7, with TRBD2 matching 9 bases. Germline CDR1 SGHVS, CDR2 FNYEAQ. This CDR3 has 16 amino acids. V was pared by 5 bases and J by 2 bases, with 10 bases of the junction left unmatched. The CDR3 DNA follows: TGTGCCAGCAGCAGAGGGGCTAGCGGGATAGCCTACGAGCAGTACTTC. It yields the protein CASSRGASGIAYEQYF.

The chain links TRBV7-9 to TRBJ2-1; D call uncertain. Germline assignment: CDR1 SEHNR and CDR2 FQNEAQ (reference sequence). The CDR3 consists of 17 residues. V lost 0 bases, J lost 5 bases, and 17 bases lay in between. CDR3 protein: CASSLAGWGVLHNEQFF. DNA of the CDR3: TGTGCCAGCAGCTTAGCGGGATGGGGTGTACTCCACAATGAGCAGTTCTTC.

V gene TRBV10-3 combines with J gene TRBJ2-6; the D gene is possibly TRBD1 (6 bases). Deletions cut 6 bases from V and 0 bases from J, with 15 bases between. Germline V gives CDR1 ENHRY, CDR2 SYGVKD. CDR3 length equals 17 residues. The CDR3 DNA is TGTGCCATCAGACAACAGGACAGCTTCTCTGGGGCCAACGTCCTGACTTTC. Its protein is CAIRQQDSFSGANVLTF.

The CDR3 loop is CASRTTGVNTEAFF. The CDR3 bases are TGTGCCAGCCGTACAACGGGAGTGAACACTGAAGCTTTCTTT. This rearrangement joins TRBV6-1 to TRBJ1-1; D is unclear. This CDR3 has 14 amino acids. The ends were cut back, 8 bases at V and 0 bases at J, with 13 bases in the middle. CDR1 and CDR2 from the germline V gene are MNHNS and SASEGT.